This T cell receptor (beta chain) was recorded in a study of radiotherapy plus CTLA-4 blockade in lung cancer. General study results and limits: Radiotherapy was combined with ipilimumab, and tumor-derived TCR clones then expanded in blood.

Generated by immunoSEQ multiplex PCR, the TCRdb table keeps only in-frame clones and is missing some. The table has roughly 80,000 clones, around 76% seen once; the top ten hold more than 3.5%. The CDR3 sequence is 16 residues long. Germline trimming cut 7 bases from V and 7 bases from J; bases unmatched to any gene: 14. CDR1 is SGHRS, CDR2 YFSETQ, per germline. On this clone: Its antigen is undetermined.

The sample consisted of peripheral blood, taken from a patient treated with radiotherapy plus ipilimumab. The sequence derives from a human donor with non-small cell lung cancer who had a partial response to radiotherapy plus ipilimumab. Some clones in this sample may be carry-over from other donors' samples. V usage is TRBV5-1 and J usage is TRBJ2-2, with 9 bases matching TRBD2. The CDR3 here is CASSGGRAGLNGELFF. CDR3 sequence (DNA): TGCGCCAGCTCCGGCGGGAGGGCCGGATTGAACGGGGAGCTGTTTTTT.